The T cell receptor (beta chain) under discussion was sequenced for a study of OX40 agonist ivuxolimab in advanced cancers. Study summary: Patients with hepatocellular carcinoma, melanoma, renal cell or head and neck cancer made up the dose-escalation patients. Three patients, one with hepatocellular carcinoma and two with cutaneous melanoma, achieved partial responses. Participants averaged about 60 years of age (range about 23 to 80) and were under 90% male. Study outcomes and limitations: Circulating CD4+ and CD8+ T cells showed clonal expansion by week 6 at 0.1 to 3.0 mg/kg.

To note about this clone: The antigen is not known. Different DNA sequences within this sample yield the same CDR3.

Only in-frame clones appear in the TCRdb table, and some are missing; sequencing was by immunoSEQ multiplex PCR. The sample yields about 75,000 clones, roughly nine tenths seen once. This CDR3 is 14 amino acids long. The germline V and J ends were trimmed by 6 bases and 3 bases, with 18 bases remaining between them. In germline, CDR1 is SQVTM, CDR2 ANQGSEA. This sequence originates from an adult with an advanced solid tumor such as melanoma, head and neck, liver or kidney cancer. The V call is TRBV29-1, the J call TRBJ2-7, with D possibly TRBD1 on 8 matching bases. The sample consisted of CD4+ or CD8+ T cells sorted from blood, taken in a trial of the OX40 agonist ivuxolimab. CDR3 sequence: CSVDTGGLSYEQYF. In nucleotides, the CDR3 is TGCAGCGTCGATACAGGGGGACTAAGCTACGAGCAGTACTTC.